What follows is one T cell receptor beta chain and its context. This CDR3 spans 14 amino acids. From germline, CDR1 is MNHEY and CDR2 SMNVEV (reference sequence). Losses at the gene ends were 5 bases for V and 0 bases for J; bases not matched to a gene: 3. These data come from a study of T cell changes during pregnancy in multiple sclerosis. Profiling relied on immunoSEQ multiplex PCR, and the TCRdb table lists in-frame clones only, not all of them. The sample carries tens of thousands of clones, 94% recorded once. The chain joins TRBV27 to TRBJ2-7; the match to TRBD1 covers 8 bases. The source was peripheral blood, collected in the second trimester of pregnancy. The clonotype comes from a female donor in good health, enrolled as a control in a pregnancy study. DNA of the CDR3: TGTGCCAGCAGTCTCGGACAGGGCTCCTACGAGCAGTACTTC. Protein product: CASSLGQGSYEQYF.